This T cell receptor beta chain was captured by sequencing in a study of T cell responses to AZD1222 COVID-19 vaccine. CDR3 length: 14 residues. Deletions cut 1 base from V and 4 bases from J, with 10 bases between. CDR1 LNHNV and CDR2 YYDKDF come from the germline V gene (reference sequence). Repertoires were generated with immunoSEQ multiplex PCR, while TCRdb's copy carries only in-frame clones and drops some. The profile shows 70,000 to 95,000 clones, roughly 86% of them singletons. Material: peripheral blood, obtained 28 days after the second AZD1222 dose. The receptor was isolated from an adult who received the AZD1222 COVID-19 vaccine. The chain recombines TRBV15 with TRBJ1-1; no clear D. The CDR3 coding sequence is TGTGCCACCAGCAGAGGGGGAGCGGGCACTGAAGCTTTCTTT. Protein product: CATSRGGAGTEAFF.